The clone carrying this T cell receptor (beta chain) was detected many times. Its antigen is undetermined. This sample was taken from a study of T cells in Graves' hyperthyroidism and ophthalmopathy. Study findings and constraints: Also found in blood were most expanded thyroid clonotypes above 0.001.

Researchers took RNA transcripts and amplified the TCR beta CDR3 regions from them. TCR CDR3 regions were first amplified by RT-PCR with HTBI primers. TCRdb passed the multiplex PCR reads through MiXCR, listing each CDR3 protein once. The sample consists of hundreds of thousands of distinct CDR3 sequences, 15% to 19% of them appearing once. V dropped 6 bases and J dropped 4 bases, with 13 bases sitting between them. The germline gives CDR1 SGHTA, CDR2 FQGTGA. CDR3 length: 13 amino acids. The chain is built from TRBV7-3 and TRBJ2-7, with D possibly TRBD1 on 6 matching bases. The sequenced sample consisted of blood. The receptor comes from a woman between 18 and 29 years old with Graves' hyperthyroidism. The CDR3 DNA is TGTGCCAGCAGTCCGGACCAGGGGTACGAGCAGTACTTC. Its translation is CASSPDQGYEQYF.